One and the same sample provided the 18 T cell receptor beta chains below, sequenced in a study of blood T cell repertoires in COVID-19 (dated by TCRdb to 2020 to 2022). Libraries were prepared through the immunoSEQ multiplex PCR assay. TCRdb limited this immuneACCESS table to in-frame rearrangements with V and J called. A share of clones is missing; checked studies link under half to unresolved V genes, and the rest is unexplained. Counted in this sample were about 150,000 clones; 75% to 90% of them appeared once. The top ten hold 44% of the sample. Sequenced input: peripheral blood. Every receptor here comes from a human donor in a cohort sampled during active COVID-19.

The CDR3 DNA reads TGCGCCAGCAGCTCGGGACTAGCGGGGACAGGCGAGACCCAGTACTTC. Translation: CASSSGLAGTGETQYF. The chain uses TRBV5-1 and TRBJ2-5, with 13 bases identical to TRBD2. V lost 3 bases and J lost 5; bases outside the gene matches: 7. The CDR3 extends over 16 amino acids. Per the germline V gene, CDR1 is SGHRS and CDR2 is YFSETQ. Filled out from reference TRBV5-1 and TRBJ2-5, the complete variable domain reads KAGVTQTPRYLIKTRGQQVTLSCSPISGHRSVSWYQQTPGQGLQFLFEYFSETQRNKGNFPGRFSGRQFSNSRSEMNVSTLELGDSALYLCASSSGLAGTGETQYFGPGTRLLVL.

This clone has more than one count but fewer than ten. V gene TRBV3-1 (or the pseudogene TRBV3-2) combines with J gene TRBJ2-3; TRBD1 is a possible D gene (6 bases). The CDR3 has 14 amino acids. V was shortened by 2 bases and J by 5 bases, with 11 bases between the two germline ends. In germline, CDR1 is LGHDT, CDR2 YNNKEL (reference sequence). The DNA of the CDR3 is TGTGCCAGCAGCCAATACAGGGTGAGAGATACGCAGTATTTT. It is translated as CASSQYRVRDTQYF.

The chain links TRBV5-5 to TRBJ2-3; 12 nucleotides match TRBD1. V was pared by 4 bases and J by 6 bases, with 12 bases of the junction left unmatched. Germline V gives CDR1 SGHKS, CDR2 YYEKEE (reference sequence). The CDR3 sequence is 17 residues long. The CDR3 sequence: CASSRGGQGARGDTQYF. The CDR3 bases are TGTGCCAGCAGCCGAGGGGGACAGGGGGCGAGGGGTGATACGCAGTATTTT.

The chain recombines TRBV19 with TRBJ2-1, with 9 bases lining up with TRBD1. The length of the CDR3 is 15 residues. Germline loops: CDR1 LNHDA, CDR2 SQIVND (reference sequence). The J segment lost 4 bases and the V segment lost 5 bases, leaving 6 bases of the junction unmatched. CDR3 loop: CASSLGDRVYNEQFF. The DNA of the CDR3 is TGTGCCAGTAGTCTCGGGGACAGGGTTTACAATGAGCAGTTCTTC.

The V and J genes are TRBV7-2 and TRBJ1-4; weak D call: TRBD1 (6 bases). The CDR3 runs to 15 residues. CDR1 is SGHTA and CDR2 is FQGNSA in the germline V gene. Trimming took 4 bases from V and 5 from J, leaving 14 bases between them. The CDR3: CASSSGGQRNEKLFF. CDR3 coding DNA: TGTGCCAGCAGCTCTGGCGGACAGCGAAATGAAAAACTGTTTTTT.

The CDR3 nucleotides are TGTGCCAGCTCACCAGCCGGGACAGGGCGCTCCTACAATGAGCAGTTCTTC. Translation: CASSPAGTGRSYNEQFF. The chain recombines TRBV18 with TRBJ2-1; 9 nucleotides line up with TRBD1. The CDR3 sequence is 17 residues long. Germline V CDR1 and CDR2: KGHSH, LQKENI. V trimming: 2 bases; J trimming: 0 bases; junction bases outside the gene matches: 5.

The rearrangement joins TRBV9 to TRBJ1-1, with 7 bases that match TRBD1. The CDR3 length is 16 residues. Germline lookup yields CDR1 SGDLS and CDR2 YYNGEE. The V gene end was trimmed by 1 base and the J gene end by 0 bases; junction bases not matched to a gene: 6. The CDR3 is CASSVPWDRLNTEAFF. The CDR3 DNA reads TGTGCCAGCAGCGTACCCTGGGACAGACTGAACACTGAAGCTTTCTTT.

This clone was recorded once. The V gene is TRBV6-5, the J gene TRBJ1-3; tentative D call: TRBD1 (5 bases). Germline CDR1 is MNHEY and CDR2 is SVGAGI. The CDR3 covers 15 residues. The V end was cut by 5 bases, the J end by 0 bases, with 11 bases between. CDR3 DNA sequence: TGTGCCAGCAGTCCAGACAGTTACTCTGGAAACACCATATATTTT. This encodes CASSPDSYSGNTIYF.

The V call is TRBV9, the J call TRBJ2-2, with no clear D. V was shortened by 0 bases and J by 1 base, with 7 bases between the two germline ends. This CDR3 contains 15 residues. Germline V gives CDR1 SGDLS, CDR2 YYNGEE. The CDR3: CASSVAWQNTGELFF. The CDR3 nucleotides are TGTGCCAGCAGCGTAGCTTGGCAGAACACCGGGGAGCTGTTTTTT.

V usage is TRBV7-3 and J usage is TRBJ1-6; TRBD1 matches 8 bases. The CDR3 has 17 amino acids. The trim removed 2 bases at V and 10 bases at J, leaving 13 bases unmatched. Per germline, CDR1 SGHTA and CDR2 FQGTGA. As DNA, the CDR3 is TGTGCCAGCAGCTTAGAGGGGAGGGGTGCAGGGGGCTCACCCCTCCACTTT. Translated, it gives CASSLEGRGAGGSPLHF.

Details on this clone: At one end the junction does not follow the germline gene, possibly because of a read error. This chain uses TRBV2 with TRBJ1-5; D not resolved. Germline V gene data show CDR1 as SNHLY and CDR2 as FYNNEI. This CDR3 is 13 amino acids long. The CDR3 sequence: CASREDLEQPQHF. DNA of the CDR3: TGTGCCAGCAGGGAAGACTTGGAGCAGCCCCAGCATTTT.

This clone turned up a few times. The chain combines TRBV19 with TRBJ2-2; 7 bases align to TRBD1. Germline V gene lookup returns CDR1 LNHDA and CDR2 SQIVND (reference sequence). J gave up 2 bases and V 8 bases, and 5 bases lay outside the gene matches. The CDR3 covers 14 residues. CDR3 nucleotides: TGTGCCAGTGGGGGACAGCTCAACACCGGGGAGCTGTTTTTT. Translation gives CASGGQLNTGELFF.

The chain joins TRBV9 to TRBJ2-1; the match to TRBD2 covers 9 bases. Trimming took 3 bases from V and 5 from J; bases not matched to a gene: 3. This CDR3 comprises 14 residues. Germline V gene data show CDR1 as SGDLS and CDR2 as YYNGEE. The CDR3: CASSASGINNEQFF. CDR3 sequence (DNA): TGTGCCAGCAGCGCTAGCGGGATTAACAATGAGCAGTTCTTC.

This clone occurred a few times. This sequence joins TRBV29-1 and TRBJ2-1, with no clear D. CDR1 is SQVTM, CDR2 ANQGSEA, per germline. This CDR3 is 11 amino acids long. Trimming took off 6 bases at V and 10 bases at J, with 13 bases between the two ends. CDR3 nucleotide sequence: TGCAGCGTCCCCCGCGCCGGGGAGCAGTTCTTC. It translates to CSVPRAGEQFF.

The chain links TRBV11-3 to TRBJ2-7; TRBD2 is a possible D gene (5 bases). V lost 4 bases and J 4 bases, leaving 8 bases between the germline ends. Germline CDR1 SGHNT, CDR2 YENEEA. The CDR3 is 12 residues long. The CDR3 DNA is TGTGCCAGCAGCTCTGGAGGATACGAGCAGTACTTC. As protein: CASSSGGYEQYF.

This clone has only a few counts. This chain connects TRBV2 to TRBJ2-3, with D hard to call. V lost 8 bases to trimming and J lost 4 bases, with 10 bases between them. Germline assignment: CDR1 SNHLY and CDR2 FYNNEI. The CDR3 is made up of 12 amino acids. The CDR3, as DNA: TGTGCCAGCGAACGTCGGGCAGATACGCAGTATTTT. Its translation is CASERRADTQYF.

The chain carries TRBV7-9 and TRBJ2-3, with D possibly TRBD1 on 7 matching bases. V was cut by 6 bases and J by 1 base, with 11 bases left in between. CDR1 and CDR2 from the germline V gene are SEHNR and FQNEAQ (reference sequence). The CDR3 consists of 14 residues. CDR3 region: CASSLRGGTDTQYF. Here the CDR3 DNA reads TGTGCCAGCAGTCTCAGGGGGGGCACAGATACGCAGTATTTT.

V usage is TRBV5-1 and J usage is TRBJ1-2; 9 nucleotides align to TRBD1. In germline, CDR1 is SGHRS, CDR2 YFSETQ. This CDR3 has 14 amino acids. J lost 8 bases, V lost 7 bases, and 12 bases had no gene match. This CDR3 reads CASALQDRGGGYTF. CDR3 coding DNA: TGCGCCAGCGCTCTCCAGGACAGGGGTGGAGGCTACACCTTC.